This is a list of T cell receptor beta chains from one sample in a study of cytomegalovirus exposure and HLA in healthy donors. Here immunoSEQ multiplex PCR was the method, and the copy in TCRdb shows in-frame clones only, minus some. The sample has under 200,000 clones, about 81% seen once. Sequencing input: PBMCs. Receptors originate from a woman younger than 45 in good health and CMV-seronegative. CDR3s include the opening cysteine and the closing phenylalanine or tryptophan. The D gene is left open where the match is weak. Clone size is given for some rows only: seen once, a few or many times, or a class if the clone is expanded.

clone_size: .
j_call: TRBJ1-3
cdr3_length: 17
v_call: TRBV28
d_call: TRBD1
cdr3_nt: TGTGCCAGCAGTTTATGGGCAGGGGGTAAAGTTGGAAACACCATATATTTT
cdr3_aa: CASSLWAGGKVGNTIYF

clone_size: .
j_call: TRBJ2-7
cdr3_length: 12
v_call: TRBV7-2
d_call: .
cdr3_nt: TGTGCCTCTAGGACTCTTACCTACGAGCAGTACTTC
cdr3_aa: CASRTLTYEQYF

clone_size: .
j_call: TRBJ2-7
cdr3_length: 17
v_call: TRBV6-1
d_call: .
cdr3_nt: TGTGCCAGCAGTGTTCTACCGACTAAAACAACCCGCTACGAGCAGTACTTC
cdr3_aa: CASSVLPTKTTRYEQYF

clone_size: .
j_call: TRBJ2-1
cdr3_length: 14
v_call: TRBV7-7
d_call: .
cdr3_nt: TGTGCCAGCAGCTTAGGAGGCCTGGTTAATGAGCAGTTCTTC
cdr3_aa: CASSLGGLVNEQFF

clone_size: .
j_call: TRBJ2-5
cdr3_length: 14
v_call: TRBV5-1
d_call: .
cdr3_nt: TGCGCCAGCAGCTTGGGCCAGGGCGGAGAGACCCAGTACTTC
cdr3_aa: CASSLGQGGETQYF

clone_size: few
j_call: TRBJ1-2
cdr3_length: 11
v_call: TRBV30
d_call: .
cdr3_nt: TGTGCCTGGAGTGTCCTCTATGGCTACACCTTC
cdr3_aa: CAWSVLYGYTF

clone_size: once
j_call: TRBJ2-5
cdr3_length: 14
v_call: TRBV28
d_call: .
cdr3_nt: TGTGCCAGCAGTGGCGGGACTCTCCAAGAGACCCAGTACTTC
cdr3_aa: CASSGGTLQETQYF

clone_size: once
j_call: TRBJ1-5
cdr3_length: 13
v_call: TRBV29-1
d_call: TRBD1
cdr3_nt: TGCAGCTGCCGGACAGGGGGCGATCAGCCCCAGCATTTT
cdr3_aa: CSCRTGGDQPQHF

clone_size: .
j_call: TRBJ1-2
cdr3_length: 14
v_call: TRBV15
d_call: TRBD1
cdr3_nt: TGTGCCACCAGCGGGCGGACAGGGAACTATGGCTACACCTTC
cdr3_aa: CATSGRTGNYGYTF

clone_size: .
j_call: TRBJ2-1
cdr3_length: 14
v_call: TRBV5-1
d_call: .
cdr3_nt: TGCGCCAGCAGCTCCGGGACTGGTTACAATGAGCAGTTCTTC
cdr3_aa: CASSSGTGYNEQFF

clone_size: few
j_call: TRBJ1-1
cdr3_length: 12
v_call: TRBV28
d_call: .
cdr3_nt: TGTGCCAGCAGTTCCAGTTATACTGAAGCTTTCTTT
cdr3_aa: CASSSSYTEAFF

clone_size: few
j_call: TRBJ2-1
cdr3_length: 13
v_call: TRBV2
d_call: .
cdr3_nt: TGTGCCAGCACCTGGCGCAGGGCGATTGAGCAGTTCTTC
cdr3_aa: CASTWRRAIEQFF

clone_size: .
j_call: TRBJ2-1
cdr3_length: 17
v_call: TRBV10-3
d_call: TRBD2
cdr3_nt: TGTGCCATCAGTACTGTTTCGAGCGGGAGTACCCTCAATGAGCAGTTCTTC
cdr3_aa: CAISTVSSGSTLNEQFF

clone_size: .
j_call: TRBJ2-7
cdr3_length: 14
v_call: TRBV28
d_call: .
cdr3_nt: TGTGCCAGCAGTTTCGGGAAGAGCTCCTACGAGCAGTACTTC
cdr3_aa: CASSFGKSSYEQYF

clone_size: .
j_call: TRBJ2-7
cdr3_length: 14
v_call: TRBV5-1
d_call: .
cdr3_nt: TGCGCCAGCGCAAACCCAGGGTCTTCAGACGAGCAGTACTTC
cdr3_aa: CASANPGSSDEQYF

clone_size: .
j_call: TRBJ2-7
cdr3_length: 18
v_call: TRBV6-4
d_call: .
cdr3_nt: TGTGCCAGCAGTGACTCGTTAACTAGTAATGAAAGCTCCTACGAGCAGTACTTC
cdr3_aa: CASSDSLTSNESSYEQYF

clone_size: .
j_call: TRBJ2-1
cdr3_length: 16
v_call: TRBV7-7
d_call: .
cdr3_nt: TGTGCCAGCAGCTTAGCAGGGGTCTGGCCGTACAATGAGCAGTTCTTC
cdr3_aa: CASSLAGVWPYNEQFF

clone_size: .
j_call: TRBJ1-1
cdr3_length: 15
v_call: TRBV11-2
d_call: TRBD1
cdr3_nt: TGTGCCAGCAGATATTCCGGGACAGGGGCCACTGAAGCTTTCTTT
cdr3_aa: CASRYSGTGATEAFF

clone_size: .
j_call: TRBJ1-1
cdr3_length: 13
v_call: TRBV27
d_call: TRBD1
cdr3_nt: TGTGCCAGCAGATTGACAGGGGGAACTGAAGCTTTCTTT
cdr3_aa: CASRLTGGTEAFF

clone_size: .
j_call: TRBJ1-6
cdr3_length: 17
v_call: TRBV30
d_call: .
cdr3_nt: TGTGCCTGGAAACCCCAGGGAGGGCCGACAGGCTTTTCACCCCTCCACTTT
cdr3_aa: CAWKPQGGPTGFSPLHF

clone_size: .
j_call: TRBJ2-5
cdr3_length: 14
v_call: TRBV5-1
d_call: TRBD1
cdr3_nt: TGCGCCACCCAAATCGGACAGGGGAGCGAGACCCAGTACTTC
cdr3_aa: CATQIGQGSETQYF

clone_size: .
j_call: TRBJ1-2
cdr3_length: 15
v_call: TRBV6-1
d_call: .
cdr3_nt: TGTGCCAGCAGTGAAGAATCAGGGGCGAACTATGGCTACACCTTC
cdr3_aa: CASSEESGANYGYTF

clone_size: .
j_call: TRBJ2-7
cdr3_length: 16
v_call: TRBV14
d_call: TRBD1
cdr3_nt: TGTGCCAGCAGCCAAGTAGGACAGGGGATAACCTACGAGCAGTACTTC
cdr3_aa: CASSQVGQGITYEQYF